These 19 T cell receptor beta chains share one sample of origin, sequenced in a study of shared clonotypes between healthy human individuals. The repertoire was sequenced with immunoSEQ multiplex PCR; TCRdb's copy has only in-frame clones and lacks some. Altogether millions of clones are present, approximately 95% being singletons, with the ten largest covering 0.39%. The sample comprised naive CD4+ T cells from PBMCs. Subset of the sample: CD45RA+ positively selected. The receptors shown here come from a man younger than 35 in good health. Some clones in this sample may be carry-over from other donors' samples.

The rearrangement links TRBV5-5 to TRBJ2-1, with a weak D call TRBD2 (5 bases). The CDR3 covers 15 residues. Germline CDR1 SGHKS, CDR2 YYEKEE (reference sequence). With 1 base removed from V and 0 bases from J, the gap between germline ends came to 8 bases. The CDR3 DNA reads as TGTGCCAGCAGCTTGCGGGGTCTCTCCTACAATGAGCAGTTCTTC. Protein product: CASSLRGLSYNEQFF.

CDR3 sequence reads: CASSQSTSGRGDEQFF. DNA of the CDR3: TGCGCCAGCAGCCAGTCGACTAGCGGGAGGGGCGATGAGCAGTTCTTC. The chain has TRBV4-1 and TRBJ2-1; 14 bases align to TRBD2. The J segment lost 8 bases and the V segment lost 3 bases, leaving 6 bases of the junction unmatched. Germline V CDR1 and CDR2: MGHRA, YSYEKL. The CDR3 consists of 16 residues.

J is TRBJ2-1 and V is TRBV2, with D tentatively TRBD1 or TRBD2 (5 bases each). The CDR3 is 16 amino acids. The V end lost 6 bases, the J end lost 5 bases, and 20 bases lay between the germline ends. Per the germline V gene, CDR1 is SNHLY and CDR2 is FYNNEI. The CDR3 nucleotides are TGTGCCAGCAGATCTCCTAGGAACGGGGCCGACAATGAGCAGTTCTTC. The encoded protein is CASRSPRNGADNEQFF.

The gene calls are TRBV18 and TRBJ2-1; the match to TRBD2 covers 15 bases. V trimming: 5 bases; J trimming: 4 bases; junction bases outside the gene matches: 6. Germline-derived CDR1 and CDR2 are KGHSH and LQKENI. The CDR3 has 17 residues. Here the CDR3 DNA reads TGTGCCAGCTCAATCCCGGGACTAGCGGGAGGTTACAATGAGCAGTTCTTC. It yields the protein CASSIPGLAGGYNEQFF.

The CDR3: CASSLISRGRSEQFF. CDR3 DNA sequence: TGTGCCAGCAGCTTGATATCCCGGGGACGGAGTGAGCAGTTCTTC. This chain uses TRBV5-6 with TRBJ2-1; TRBD1 or TRBD2 may be the D gene (5 bases each). The germline V gene encodes CDR1 SGHDT and CDR2 YYEEEE. Trimming shortened V by 1 base and J by 9 bases, and 17 bases separated the two germline ends. The CDR3 is 15 amino acids.

Comment on this clone: Other DNA sequences in the same sample also yield this CDR3. The chain joins TRBV7-3 to TRBJ1-1; D remains unclear. Trimming removed 0 bases at V and 3 bases at J, with 5 bases between. The CDR3 extends over 13 amino acids. Germline loops: CDR1 SGHTA, CDR2 FQGTGA. The chain's CDR3 is CASSLTQDTEAFF. CDR3 DNA sequence: TGTGCCAGCAGCTTAACACAAGACACTGAAGCTTTCTTT.

J is TRBJ2-2 and V is TRBV4-2, with 9 bases identical to TRBD2. CDR3 size: 15 residues. The germline CDR1 and CDR2 sequences are LGHNA and YNFKEQ. Germline trimming cut 4 bases from V and 8 bases from J; bases unmatched to any gene: 8. CDR3 region: CASSLGLAKTGELFF. The CDR3 DNA is TGTGCCAGCAGCCTGGGACTAGCCAAAACAGGGGAGCTGTTTTTT.

This clone was observed a single time. The gene calls are TRBV19 and TRBJ1-5, with D perhaps matching TRBD1 (6 bases). V was clipped by 8 bases and J by 6 bases, with 14 bases between them. This CDR3 spans 13 amino acids. The germline V gene encodes CDR1 LNHDA and CDR2 SQIVND (reference sequence). The CDR3 is CASEQGSIQPQHF. DNA of the CDR3: TGTGCCAGTGAACAGGGTTCCATTCAGCCCCAGCATTTT.

In the case of this clone: Other DNA sequences in the sample encode the same CDR3. V usage is TRBV6-5 and J usage is TRBJ1-1; D is undetermined. Germline V gives CDR1 MNHEY, CDR2 SVGAGI. Trimming pared 0 bases from V and 2 bases from J, leaving 4 bases between. There are 13 residues in the CDR3. The chain's CDR3 is CASSYSANTEAFF. The CDR3 DNA sequence: TGTGCCAGCAGTTACTCAGCCAACACTGAAGCTTTCTTT.

V gene TRBV19 combines with J gene TRBJ1-4; the D gene is possibly TRBD1 (6 bases). The CDR3 length is 12 residues. V was shortened by 3 bases and J by 11 bases, with 10 bases between the two germline ends. The germline V gene has CDR1 LNHDA and CDR2 SQIVND (reference sequence). CDR3 loop: CASSIKRGKLFF. As DNA, the CDR3 is TGTGCCAGTAGTATTAAAAGGGGGAAACTGTTTTTT.

In this sample, this clone turned up once. The chain carries TRBV2 and TRBJ2-3; the match to TRBD2 covers 8 bases. This CDR3 is 20 amino acids long. V was pared by 1 base and J by 11 bases, with 26 bases of the junction left unmatched. Germline V gene sequence: CDR1 SNHLY, CDR2 FYNNEI. The CDR3 region is CASSEEGGGPPQILWVQQYF. DNA for the CDR3: TGTGCCAGCAGTGAAGAGGGCGGGGGGCCTCCACAGATACTCTGGGTGCAGCAGTATTTT. Variable domain in full (rest from reference TRBV2 and TRBJ2-3): EPEVTQTPSHQVTQMGQEVILRCVPISNHLYFYWYRQILGQKVEFLVSFYNNEISEKSEIFDDQFSVERPDGSNFTLKIRSTKLEDSAMYFCASSEEGGGPPQILWVQQYFGPGTRLTVL.

Worth noting for this clone: This CDR3 is also generated by other DNA sequences in the sample. The V gene is TRBV18, the J gene TRBJ2-5; TRBD1 aligns across 7 bases. Germline lookup yields CDR1 KGHSH and CDR2 LQKENI. The J segment lost 2 bases and the V segment lost 5 bases, leaving 2 bases of the junction unmatched. This CDR3 has 13 residues. CDR3: CASSRDRQETQYF. In DNA form, the CDR3 reads TGTGCCAGCTCAAGGGACAGACAAGAGACCCAGTACTTC.

The chain uses TRBV5-4 and TRBJ2-3, with TRBD2 matching over 8 bases. V lost 0 bases, J lost 4 bases, and 4 bases stayed unmatched. CDR1 SGHNT and CDR2 YYREEE come from the germline V gene (reference sequence). CDR3 length: 15 residues. CDR3 loop: CASSLDREGADTQYF. The CDR3, as DNA: TGTGCCAGCAGCTTGGACCGGGAGGGGGCAGATACGCAGTATTTT.

This clone showed up just once. This chain joins TRBV5-1 and TRBJ2-1, with D perhaps being TRBD1 or TRBD2 (5 bases each). Germline CDR1 reads SGHRS; CDR2 reads YFSETQ. The CDR3 length is 16 residues. Trimming left V 4 bases short and J 3 bases short, with 17 bases between. The DNA for the CDR3 is TGCGCCAGCAGCCCTTGGGGCAGGGCGGGCTACAATGAGCAGTTCTTC. It translates to CASSPWGRAGYNEQFF. Supplemented by reference TRBV5-1 and TRBJ2-1, the full variable domain reads KAGVTQTPRYLIKTRGQQVTLSCSPISGHRSVSWYQQTPGQGLQFLFEYFSETQRNKGNFPGRFSGRQFSNSRSEMNVSTLELGDSALYLCASSPWGRAGYNEQFFGPGTRLTVL.

The chain couples TRBV6-7 to TRBJ2-1; D is possibly TRBD2 (5 bases). TRBV6-7 is treated as an ORF (open reading frame) with a function not yet certain. The V end lost 7 bases, the J end lost 0 bases, and 16 bases lay between the germline ends. This CDR3 spans 16 amino acids. CDR3 sequence reads: CASTPEGSRSYNEQFF. The CDR3 DNA follows: TGTGCCAGCACCCCCGAGGGTTCCCGCTCCTACAATGAGCAGTTCTTC.

J is TRBJ2-7 and V is TRBV4-3; D call uncertain. V lost 4 bases to trimming and J lost 2 bases, with 9 bases between them. The length of the CDR3 is 13 residues. Per the germline V gene, CDR1 is LGHNA and CDR2 is YSLEER. The CDR3 protein is CASSRTQAYEQYF. For the CDR3, the DNA is TGCGCCAGCAGCCGGACCCAGGCCTACGAGCAGTACTTC.

The J gene is TRBJ2-1, the V gene TRBV11-3; the D gene is possibly TRBD2 (5 bases). The CDR3 loop spans 13 amino acids. The germline CDR1 and CDR2 sequences are SGHNT and YENEEA. V lost 5 bases and J lost 2, with 7 bases in between. CDR3 nucleotide sequence: TGTGCCAGCAGCCTGGAGGCCTACAATGAGCAGTTCTTC. Translation gives CASSLEAYNEQFF.

The chain couples TRBV9 to TRBJ2-3; 14 nucleotides match TRBD2. J gave up 8 bases and V 2 bases, and 7 bases lay outside the gene matches. Germline lookup yields CDR1 SGDLS and CDR2 YYNGEE. The CDR3 extends over 16 amino acids. CDR3: CASSVGLAGVGGTQYF. CDR3 DNA: TGTGCCAGCAGCGTGGGACTAGCGGGAGTGGGAGGTACGCAGTATTTT.

On this clone: Other nucleotide sequences from this sample produce the same CDR3. This rearrangement joins TRBV7-9 to TRBJ2-5; D remains unclear. Germline CDR1 and CDR2: SEHNR and FQNEAQ (reference sequence). This CDR3 contains 13 residues. V was clipped by 2 bases and J by 5 bases, with 9 bases between them. CDR3: CASSLPGEETQYF. CDR3 nucleotides: TGTGCCAGCAGCTTACCGGGTGAGGAGACCCAGTACTTC.